This T cell receptor (beta chain) comes out of a study of T cell clusters in autoimmune cytopenias. Study-level results: TRB repertoire shifts in secondary cytopenia and chronic lymphocytic leukemia mostly reflected lymphoma, not autoimmunity. Active autoimmune hepatitis patients had around 3-fold fewer exclusive TRB clusters than healthy donors.

CDR3 length equals 15 residues. Per germline, CDR1 MNHEY and CDR2 SMNVEV (reference sequence). Each sample's input was 250 ng genomic DNA, some 38,000 genome equivalents. Concerning this clonotype itself: Its antigen is undetermined.

TRB rearrangements were amplified by touch-down multiplex PCR with mixed TRB-A/B primers. Using the multiplex PCR reads, TCRdb records one entry per CDR3 protein without DNA. Seen in this sample are fewer than 6,500 distinct CDR3 sequences; the ten most common clones hold around 15%. These sequences were also reported in another study, on T cell repertoires in aging, cancer and after chemotherapy. Turning to that study: Donor ages fell into six groups from 30 or younger up to 70 or older. In healthy donors, age-related TCR diversity loss mainly reflected lost richness.

Sequencing was performed on peripheral blood. The sequence came from a human donor in good health. The chain couples TRBV27 to TRBJ1-2; TCRdb selects TRBD1, and the lack of DNA leaves this call unchecked. The CDR3 sequence is CASSLFGGKGYGYTF.